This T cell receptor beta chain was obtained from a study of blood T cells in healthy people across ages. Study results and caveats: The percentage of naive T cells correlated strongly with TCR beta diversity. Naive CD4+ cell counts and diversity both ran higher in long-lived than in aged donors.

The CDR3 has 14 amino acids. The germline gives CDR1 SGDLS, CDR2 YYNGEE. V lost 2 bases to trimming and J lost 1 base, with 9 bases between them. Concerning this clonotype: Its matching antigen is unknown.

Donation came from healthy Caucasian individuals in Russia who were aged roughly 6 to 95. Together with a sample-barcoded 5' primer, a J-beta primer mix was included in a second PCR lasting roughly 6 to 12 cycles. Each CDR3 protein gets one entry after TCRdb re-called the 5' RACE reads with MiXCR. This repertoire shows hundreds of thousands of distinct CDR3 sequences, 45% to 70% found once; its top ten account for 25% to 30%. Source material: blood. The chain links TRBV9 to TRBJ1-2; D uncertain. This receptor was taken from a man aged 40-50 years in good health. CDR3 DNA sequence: TGTGCCAGCAGCGTTTCCAGTCTTAACTATGGCTACACCTTC. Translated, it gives CASSVSSLNYGYTF.